This T cell receptor beta chain comes out of a study of blood T cells in healthy people across ages. A second about 6 to 11 cycle PCR used barcoded and J-beta primers. Via MiXCR, TCRdb re-called the 5' RACE reads, giving one row per CDR3 protein. The sample consists of around 800,000 distinct CDR3 sequences, around half of them appearing once. V lost 2 bases to trimming and J lost 11 bases; unmatched junction nucleotides: 6. The CDR3 totals 13 residues. The germline CDR1 and CDR2 sequences are DFQATT and SNEGSKA (reference sequence). The chain links TRBV20-1 to TRBJ2-1; the match to TRBD2 covers 10 bases. Material for sequencing was blood. This TCR was recovered from a man at least 80 years old in good health. The CDR3 region is CSARRAGGPQQFF. CDR3 in DNA: TGCAGTGCTAGACGAGCGGGAGGGCCCCAGCAGTTCTTC.